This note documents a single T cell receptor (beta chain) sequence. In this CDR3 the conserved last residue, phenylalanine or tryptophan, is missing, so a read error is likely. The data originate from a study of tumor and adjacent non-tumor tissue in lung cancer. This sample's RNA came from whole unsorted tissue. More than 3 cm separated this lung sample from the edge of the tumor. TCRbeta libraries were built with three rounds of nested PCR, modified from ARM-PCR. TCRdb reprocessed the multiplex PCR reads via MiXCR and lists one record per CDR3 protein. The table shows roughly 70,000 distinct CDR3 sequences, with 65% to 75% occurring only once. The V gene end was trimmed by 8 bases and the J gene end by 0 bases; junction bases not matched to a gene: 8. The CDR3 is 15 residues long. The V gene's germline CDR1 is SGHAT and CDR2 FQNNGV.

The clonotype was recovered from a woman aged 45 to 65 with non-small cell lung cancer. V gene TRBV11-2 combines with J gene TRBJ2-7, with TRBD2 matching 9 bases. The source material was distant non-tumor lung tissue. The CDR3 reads CASGDEREDSYEQYS. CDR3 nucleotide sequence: TGTGCCAGCGGGGACGAGCGGGAGGACTCCTACGAGCAGTACTCC.